The clone carrying this T cell receptor (beta chain) was counted once. Clinical histories supplied by participants themselves formed the basis of cohort assignment. Germline lookup yields CDR1 SGHAT and CDR2 FQNNGV. This CDR3 is 15 amino acids long. The trim removed 5 bases at V and 0 bases at J, leaving 4 bases unmatched. The data derive from a study of blood T cell repertoires in COVID-19. Original processing notes: Amplification with reference gene primers provided the estimates of nucleated cell counts. Libraries were prepared by immunoSEQ multiplex PCR; TCRdb keeps only in-frame clonotypes and omits some of them. V and J calls and clone size are those listed in that table; D and trimming were worked out from the DNA. The table has some 290,000 clones, roughly 93% seen once.

The sample taken for sequencing was PBMCs or T cells enriched from blood (not recorded which). V gene TRBV11-2 combines with J gene TRBJ2-1; 7 nucleotides agree with TRBD2. The origin of this receptor is a woman in her forties with acute COVID-19. The CDR3, as DNA: TGTGCCAGCAGCCCGAGCGGGGACTCCTACAATGAGCAGTTCTTC. Translation: CASSPSGDSYNEQFF.